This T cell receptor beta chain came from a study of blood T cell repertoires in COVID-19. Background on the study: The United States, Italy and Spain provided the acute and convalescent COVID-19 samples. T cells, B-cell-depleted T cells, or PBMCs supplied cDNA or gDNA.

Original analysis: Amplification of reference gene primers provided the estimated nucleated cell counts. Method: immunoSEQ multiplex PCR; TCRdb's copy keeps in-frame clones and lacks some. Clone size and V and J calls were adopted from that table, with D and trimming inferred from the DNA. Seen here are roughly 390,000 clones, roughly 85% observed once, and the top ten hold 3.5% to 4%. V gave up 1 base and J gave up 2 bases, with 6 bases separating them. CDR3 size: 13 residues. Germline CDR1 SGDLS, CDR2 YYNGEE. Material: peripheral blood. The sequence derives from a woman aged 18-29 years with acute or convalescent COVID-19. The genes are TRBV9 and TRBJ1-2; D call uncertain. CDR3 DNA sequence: TGTGCCAGCAGCGTATCACAGAACTATGGCTACACCTTC. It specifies CASSVSQNYGYTF. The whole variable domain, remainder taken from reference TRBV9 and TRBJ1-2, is DSGVTQTPKHLITATGQRVTLRCSPRSGDLSVYWYQQSLDQGLQFLIQYYNGEERAKGNILERFSAQQFPDLHSELNLSSLELGDSALYFCASSVSQNYGYTFGSGTRLTVV.